This TCR beta chain stems from a study of T cell responses to AZD1222 COVID-19 vaccine. A remark on this clone: As yet, its antigen is unknown.

Study results and caveats: No repertoire was sampled before or during the peak T cell response, only after it. The number of AZD1222 recipients seropositive at baseline was only five or six. A mostly white British donor set with more females was recruited, and clonal diversity was possibly underestimated. Compared with day 0, the breadth and depth of the Spike-specific TCR repertoire rose significantly after two doses of AZD1222.

Using immunoSEQ multiplex PCR, the repertoire was profiled, and TCRdb retains in-frame clones only, with some absent. The profile covers 75,000 to 90,000 clones, with 92% appearing a single time and roughly 4.3% taken by the ten largest. This sample comprised peripheral blood, obtained 28 days after the second AZD1222 dose. This receptor was obtained from an adult who received the AZD1222 COVID-19 vaccine.

CDR3 sequence (DNA): TGTGCCAGCAGTTACACCCCAGACAGGGGAGGCGGCTACACCTTC. This gives the protein CASSYTPDRGGGYTF. V usage is TRBV6-5 and J usage is TRBJ1-2, with TRBD1 identical over 8 bases. Germline lookup yields CDR1 MNHEY and CDR2 SVGAGI. CDR3 size: 15 residues. Trimming at V came to 2 bases and at J to 8 bases, leaving 10 bases not matched to a gene.